These 29 T cell receptor beta chains were sequenced from one sample in a study of blood T cell repertoires in COVID-19. Sequencing used immunoSEQ multiplex PCR; TCRdb keeps in-frame clones, though not all of them. The data hold around 290,000 clones, with roughly 90% observed a single time. Sequenced: PBMCs or T cells enriched from blood (not recorded which). Receptor source: a woman between 40 and 50 years old who had recovered from COVID-19.

The chain has TRBV18 and TRBJ2-3, with 9 positions matching TRBD2. Germline CDR1 reads KGHSH; CDR2 reads LQKENI. The CDR3 is made up of 16 amino acids. The V gene end was trimmed by 3 bases and the J gene end by 2 bases; junction bases not matched to a gene: 6. The CDR3 reads CASSPSSGAVTDTQYF. The CDR3 DNA is TGTGCCAGCTCACCGTCTAGCGGGGCCGTCACAGATACGCAGTATTTT.

The J gene is TRBJ1-1, the V gene TRBV5-1; 7 nucleotides align to TRBD1. CDR3 length: 14 amino acids. Germline V CDR1 and CDR2: SGHRS, YFSETQ. J was trimmed by 1 base and V by 5 bases; bases with no gene match: 5. Written as DNA, the CDR3 is TGCGCCAGCAGACGACAGGGACGGAACACTGAAGCTTTCTTT. Its translation: CASRRQGRNTEAFF.

The rearrangement links TRBV30 to TRBJ1-1, with 8 nucleotides matching TRBD1. Trimming took 2 bases from V and 7 from J; bases not matched to a gene: 9. From germline, CDR1 is GTSNPN and CDR2 SVGIG (reference sequence). This CDR3 region has 14 residues. The CDR3 DNA reads as TGTGCCTGGAGTTCGGGACAGGCCTCCAGTGAAGCTTTCTTT. Its protein product is CAWSSGQASSEAFF.

A word on this clone: Other nucleotide sequences from this sample produce the same CDR3. This chain uses TRBV2 with TRBJ2-4, with D possibly matching TRBD2 (6 bases). Trimming took off 8 bases at V and 4 bases at J, with 15 bases between the two ends. Germline CDR1 reads SNHLY; CDR2 reads FYNNEI. The CDR3 covers 14 residues. The CDR3 sequence: CASGGRQSKNIQYF. Here the CDR3 DNA reads TGTGCCAGCGGGGGGAGACAGTCGAAAAACATTCAGTACTTC.

This clone was seen a handful of times. This CDR3 reads CASSPGEGNSGNTIYF. The CDR3 bases are TGTGCCAGCAGCCCAGGGGAGGGGAACTCTGGAAACACCATATATTTT. The chain employs TRBV7-9 and TRBJ1-3; possibly TRBD1 for D (6 bases). Trimming removed 5 bases from V and 0 bases from J, with 14 bases in between. This CDR3 has 16 amino acids. Germline CDR1 SEHNR, CDR2 FQNEAQ (reference sequence).

This rearrangement joins TRBV10-3 to TRBJ1-1; the match to TRBD1 covers 7 bases. Germline assignment: CDR1 ENHRY and CDR2 SYGVKD. This CDR3 comprises 14 residues. The junction had 8 bases not matched to a gene; V was cut back by 2 bases and J by 8 bases. For the CDR3, the DNA is TGTGCCATCAGTGAGGGAAGACAGGGTGGAGAAGCTTTCTTT. This encodes CAISEGRQGGEAFF.

This sequence joins TRBV12-5 and TRBJ1-6; D is unresolved. The CDR3 loop spans 14 amino acids. Germline values: CDR1 LGHNT, CDR2 FRNRAP. Trimming took 1 base from V and 4 from J, leaving 5 bases between them. The CDR3 reads CASGLGNYNSPLHF. The CDR3 DNA sequence: TGTGCTAGTGGTTTGGGTAATTATAATTCACCCCTCCACTTT. Complete variable domain (other parts from reference TRBV12-5 and TRBJ1-6): DARVTQTPRHKVTEMGQEVTMRCQPILGHNTVFWYRQTMMQGLELLAYFRNRAPLDDSGMPKDRFSAEMPDATLATLKIQPSEPRDSAVYFCASGLGNYNSPLHFGNGTRLTVT.

This chain links TRBV7-3 with TRBJ2-5, with D maybe TRBD1 (5 bases). CDR1 and CDR2 from the germline V gene are SGHTA and FQGTGA. Trimming stripped 3 bases from V and 8 bases from J, with 13 bases between. The CDR3 consists of 13 residues. CDR3 region: CASSFSQGKTQYF. As DNA, the CDR3 is TGTGCCAGCAGCTTCTCCCAGGGAAAAACCCAGTACTTC.

The rearrangement joins TRBV7-9 to TRBJ1-1; possible D gene TRBD1, 5 bases. Germline V gene sequence: CDR1 SEHNR, CDR2 FQNEAQ (reference sequence). This CDR3 spans 15 amino acids. Trimming took 0 bases from V and 5 from J, leaving 13 bases between them. The CDR3 DNA follows: TGTGCCAGCAGCTTAGCTGGGGGGGGTTGGACTGAAGCTTTCTTT. It specifies CASSLAGGGWTEAFF.

In this sample, this clone turned up a few times. This chain uses TRBV11-2 with TRBJ2-5; 10 bases align to TRBD2. The V gene end was trimmed by 4 bases and the J gene end by 5 bases; junction bases not matched to a gene: 7. This CDR3 contains 15 residues. Per germline, CDR1 SGHAT and CDR2 FQNNGV. CDR3 region: CASSSPGLAMETQYF. CDR3 DNA: TGTGCCAGCAGCTCCCCGGGACTAGCGATGGAGACCCAGTACTTC.

The V call is TRBV2, the J call TRBJ1-5; D is uncertain. This CDR3 contains 14 residues. Trimming left V 1 base short and J 1 base short, with 5 bases between. From germline, CDR1 is SNHLY and CDR2 FYNNEI. The CDR3 nucleotides read TGTGCCAGCAGTGAAGGAGAAAGCAATCAGCCCCAGCATTTT. Its protein is CASSEGESNQPQHF.

The rearrangement links TRBV5-1 to TRBJ1-5, with unresolved D. The CDR3 runs 15 residues. V lost 5 bases and J 1 base, leaving 13 bases between the germline ends. Germline V gene data show CDR1 as SGHRS and CDR2 as YFSETQ. CDR3 loop: CASRYGADSNQPQHF. The DNA for the CDR3 is TGCGCCAGCAGATATGGAGCTGACAGCAATCAGCCCCAGCATTTT.

This clone occurred once. The chain joins TRBV5-1 to TRBJ2-7; D is perhaps TRBD2 (6 bases). The germline gives CDR1 SGHRS, CDR2 YFSETQ. The CDR3 totals 15 residues. Trimming took off 2 bases at V and 0 bases at J, with 12 bases between the two ends. CDR3 coding DNA: TGCGCCAGCAGCTTAGGCGGGATTAGCTCCTACGAGCAGTACTTC. This codes for CASSLGGISSYEQYF.

This clone showed up just once. This sequence joins TRBV19 and TRBJ1-4; D possibly corresponds to TRBD1 (6 bases). The V gene lost 6 bases and the J gene lost 5 bases, with 16 bases spanning the gap. This CDR3 contains 15 residues. Germline V lookup: CDR1 LNHDA, CDR2 SQIVND (reference sequence). In nucleotides, the CDR3 is TGTGCCAGTAGATCGCAGGGGCGGCCAAATGAAAAACTGTTTTTT. This sequence encodes CASRSQGRPNEKLFF.

V gene TRBV2 combines with J gene TRBJ2-3; 7 bases match TRBD1. CDR3 length: 13 residues. The J segment lost 2 bases and the V segment lost 6 bases, leaving 2 bases of the junction unmatched. Germline-derived CDR1 and CDR2 are SNHLY and FYNNEI. The CDR3: CASRGQITDTQYF. The CDR3, as DNA: TGTGCCAGCAGGGGACAGATCACAGATACGCAGTATTTT.

The V call is TRBV27, the J call TRBJ2-3, with TRBD2 identical over 8 bases. This CDR3 region has 15 residues. Germline loops: CDR1 MNHEY, CDR2 SMNVEV (reference sequence). V shed 2 bases and J 6 bases; nucleotides not matched to a gene: 7. Written as DNA, the CDR3 is TGTGCCAGCAGTTTAAGGGTCGGGAGGGGGGATACGCAGTATTTT. Translated: CASSLRVGRGDTQYF.

The chain uses TRBV4-1 and TRBJ2-7, with 10 positions matching TRBD1. V gave up 2 bases and J gave up 7 bases; unmatched junction bases: 8. CDR3 length: 15 amino acids. From germline, CDR1 is MGHRA and CDR2 YSYEKL. This CDR3 reads CASSQTRDRGSEQYF. In nucleotides, the CDR3 is TGCGCCAGCAGCCAAACACGGGACAGGGGCTCTGAGCAGTACTTC.

With regard to this clone: At one end, the junction sequence differs from germline, possibly due to a read error. The chain is built from TRBV7-7 and TRBJ2-2, with 7 bases fitting TRBD1. Germline lookup yields CDR1 SSHAT and CDR2 FNYEAQ (reference sequence). The CDR3 is made up of 14 amino acids. The CDR3: CASSLAQGAGELFF. CDR3 DNA: TGTGCTAGCAGCTTAGCTCAGGGGGCCGGGGAGCTGTTTTTT.

The chain couples TRBV11-3 to TRBJ2-7; 7 bases are a match to TRBD1. Germline values: CDR1 SGHNT, CDR2 YENEEA. The CDR3 is 15 amino acids. After removal of 5 bases from V and 0 bases from J, the junction contained 7 bases not matched to a gene. As DNA, the CDR3 is TGTGCCAGCAGCATTGGGACAGACCCCTCCTACGAGCAGTACTTC. Translation gives CASSIGTDPSYEQYF.

CDR3 bases: TGTGCCAGCAGCACTGGACAAAGCTCTGGGGCCAACGTCCTGACTTTC. Translation: CASSTGQSSGANVLTF. The chain couples TRBV5-6 to TRBJ2-6; D may be TRBD1 (5 bases). Germline CDR1 and CDR2: SGHDT and YYEEEE. Trimming removed 4 bases from V and 0 bases from J, with 11 bases in between. The CDR3 spans 16 residues.

Only a few counts were recorded for this clone. The chain uses TRBV27 and TRBJ1-2, with D tentatively TRBD1 (6 bases). Germline values: CDR1 MNHEY, CDR2 SMNVEV (reference sequence). V was clipped by 4 bases and J by 3 bases, with 9 bases between them. CDR3 size: 13 residues. The CDR3 DNA sequence: TGTGCCAGCAGTTACAACAGGGACTATGGCTACACCTTC. Encoded protein: CASSYNRDYGYTF.

CDR3 sequence (DNA): TGTGCCAGCAGGAGACAGGGAACCGGGGAGCTGTTTTTT. Protein: CASRRQGTGELFF. This chain links TRBV12-3 or TRBV12-4 with TRBJ2-2; 7 bases match TRBD1. The ends lost 6 bases at V and 5 bases at J; junction bases unmatched: 3. The CDR3 has 13 residues.

The chain is built from TRBV2 and TRBJ1-2; D gene uncertain. The CDR3 covers 12 residues. V shed 5 bases and J shed 0 bases, with 4 bases lying between them. Per germline, CDR1 SNHLY and CDR2 FYNNEI. The CDR3, as DNA: TGTGCCAGCAGTCCAGCTAACTATGGCTACACCTTC. It encodes CASSPANYGYTF. The whole variable domain, remainder taken from reference TRBV2 and TRBJ1-2, is EPEVTQTPSHQVTQMGQEVILRCVPISNHLYFYWYRQILGQKVEFLVSFYNNEISEKSEIFDDQFSVERPDGSNFTLKIRSTKLEDSAMYFCASSPANYGYTFGSGTRLTVV.

The chain links TRBV19 to TRBJ1-5; a weak D match, TRBD1 (6 bases). CDR1 is LNHDA and CDR2 is SQIVND in the germline V gene (reference sequence). The V gene lost 7 bases and the J gene lost 1 base, with 8 bases spanning the gap. The CDR3 has 13 amino acids. The CDR3 bases are TGTGCCAGTAAAACAGGGAGCAATCAGCCCCAGCATTTT. Translating gives CASKTGSNQPQHF.

The genes are TRBV2 and TRBJ2-3, with 7 bases fitting TRBD2. This CDR3 has 14 amino acids. The ends lost 4 bases at V and 8 bases at J; junction bases unmatched: 9. Germline V gene lookup returns CDR1 SNHLY and CDR2 FYNNEI. The CDR3 loop reads CASSAGLGRPTQYF. Written as DNA, the CDR3 is TGTGCCAGCAGTGCTGGACTAGGTAGGCCTACGCAGTATTTT. Full variable domain (remainder filled in from reference TRBV2 and TRBJ2-3): EPEVTQTPSHQVTQMGQEVILRCVPISNHLYFYWYRQILGQKVEFLVSFYNNEISEKSEIFDDQFSVERPDGSNFTLKIRSTKLEDSAMYFCASSAGLGRPTQYFGPGTRLTVL.

A few counts support this clone. The same CDR3 arises from other DNA sequences in this sample as well. V gene TRBV27 combines with J gene TRBJ2-5; tentative D call: TRBD2 (6 bases). CDR3 size: 15 residues. Germline CDR1 MNHEY, CDR2 SMNVEV (reference sequence). V was trimmed by 4 bases and J by 4 bases, leaving 16 bases between them. CDR3 sequence reads: CASSSPQGGGETQYF. For the CDR3, the DNA is TGTGCCAGCAGTTCCCCCCAGGGAGGTGGAGAGACCCAGTACTTC.

In its sample, this clone was seen once. The chain uses TRBV30 and TRBJ2-3, with D maybe TRBD2 (5 bases). The CDR3 is 15 amino acids. The germline V and J ends were trimmed by 2 bases and 0 bases, with 12 bases remaining between them. Germline loops: CDR1 GTSNPN, CDR2 SVGIG (reference sequence). CDR3 DNA sequence: TGTGCCTGGAGTCCCAGGACTGCTAGCACAGATACGCAGTATTTT. Translated: CAWSPRTASTDTQYF.

The count of this clone is one. The gene calls are TRBV7-2 and TRBJ2-3; D uncertain. The V and J ends lost 1 base and 4 bases respectively, with 12 bases between them. The germline CDR1 and CDR2 sequences are SGHTA and FQGNSA. This CDR3 contains 15 residues. This chain's CDR3 is CASSLERPRSDTQYF. The CDR3 region has the DNA TGTGCCAGCAGCTTAGAAAGACCCAGGTCAGATACGCAGTATTTT.

This rearrangement joins TRBV6-2 or TRBV6-3 to TRBJ2-7, with D possibly TRBD2 on 6 matching bases. The V and J ends lost 6 bases and 0 bases respectively, with 9 bases between them. This CDR3 contains 13 residues. Germline-derived CDR1 and CDR2 are MNHEY and SVGEGT. The CDR3 protein is CASSLASSYEQYF. CDR3 nucleotide sequence: TGTGCCAGCAGCCTAGCGTCCTCCTACGAGCAGTACTTC.